This T cell receptor beta chain was documented in a study of blood T cell repertoires in COVID-19. Study context: There were acute and convalescent COVID-19 samples, and they came from the United States, Italy and Spain. The cDNA or gDNA used as material had been derived from T cells, B-cell-depleted T cells, or PBMCs.

Methods used by the authors: Amplification with reference gene primers provided the estimates of nucleated cell counts. The method was immunoSEQ multiplex PCR; TCRdb's version includes in-frame clones alone and lacks a portion of them. V and J calls and clone size are copied from that table; D and trimming were computed from the DNA. The data contain fewer than 250,000 clones, approximately 80% of them seen just once; the ten biggest clones take up about 20%. The CDR3 is 14 amino acids. The germline V gene has CDR1 SGHRS and CDR2 YFSETQ. The V end lost 1 base, the J end lost 4 bases, and 9 bases lay between the germline ends.

The chain links TRBV5-1 to TRBJ2-1, with unresolved D. The clonotype was recovered from a human donor in a cohort sampled during active COVID-19. Material: peripheral blood. CDR3 nucleotide sequence: TGCGCCAGCAGCTTGCTCGCCGAGTACAATGAGCAGTTCTTC. Amino acid sequence: CASSLLAEYNEQFF.